The T cell receptor beta chain under discussion was sequenced for a study of shared clonotypes between healthy human individuals. Sequencing was performed with immunoSEQ multiplex PCR; in TCRdb, only in-frame clones are kept and a portion is missing. The data contain around 1,100,000 clones, roughly 80% of them singletons. From germline, CDR1 is MNHEY and CDR2 SMNVEV (reference sequence). CDR3 length: 18 amino acids. V shed 6 bases and J shed 1 base, with 24 bases lying between them. V is TRBV27 and J is TRBJ1-1; D is ambiguous. This TCR derives from a man between 18 and 35 years old in good health. Some clones in this sample may be carry-over from other donors' samples. Sequencing was done on a sample of memory CD4+ T cells from PBMCs. As to subset: CD45RA-negative fraction. The CDR3 sequence: CASSTDESGPTGNTEAFF. Here the CDR3 DNA reads TGTGCCAGCAGCACAGACGAGAGTGGACCGACTGGGAACACTGAAGCTTTCTTT.